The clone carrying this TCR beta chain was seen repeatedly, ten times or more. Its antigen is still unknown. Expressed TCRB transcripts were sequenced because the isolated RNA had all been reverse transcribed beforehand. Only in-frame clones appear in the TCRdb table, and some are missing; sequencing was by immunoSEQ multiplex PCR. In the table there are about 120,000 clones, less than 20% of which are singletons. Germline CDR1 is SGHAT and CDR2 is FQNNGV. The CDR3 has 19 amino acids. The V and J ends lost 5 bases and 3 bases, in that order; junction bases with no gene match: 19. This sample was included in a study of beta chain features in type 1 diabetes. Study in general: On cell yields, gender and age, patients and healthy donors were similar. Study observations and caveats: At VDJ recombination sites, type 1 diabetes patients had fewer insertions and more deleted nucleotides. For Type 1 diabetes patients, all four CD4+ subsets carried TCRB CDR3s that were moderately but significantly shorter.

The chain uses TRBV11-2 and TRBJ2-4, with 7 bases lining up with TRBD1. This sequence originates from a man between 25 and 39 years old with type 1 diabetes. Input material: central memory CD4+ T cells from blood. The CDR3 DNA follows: TGTGCCAGCAGCCCAATAAACCCGGGACAGCAAAGTCTCAAAAACATTCAGTACTTC. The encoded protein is CASSPINPGQQSLKNIQYF.